This record covers a single T cell receptor beta chain. Its antigen is as yet unknown. The sample comes from a study of shared clonotypes between healthy human individuals. General study points: The study found lower generation probabilities in non-shared clonotypes than in those shared by all four donors. There were few donors, and this limited the genetic and exposure-history diversity represented.

Libraries were prepared by immunoSEQ multiplex PCR; TCRdb keeps only in-frame clonotypes and omits some of them. This sample has about 2 million clones; 85% to 95% occur once, and the top ten carry about 0.13%. Sequenced sample: naive CD4+ T cells sorted from blood. Regarding subset: CD45RA+ positively selected. This sequence was found in a man aged 18-30 years in good health.

CDR3: CASSLIGLYEQYF. CDR3 in DNA: TGTGCCAGCAGCCTCATCGGCCTCTACGAGCAGTACTTC. The chain has TRBV7-9 and TRBJ2-7; D not certain. The CDR3 is 13 residues long. V lost 5 bases, J lost 3 bases, and 11 bases lay in between. The germline CDR1 and CDR2 sequences are SEHNR and FQNEAQ (reference sequence).